This entry lists 28 T cell receptor beta chains sequenced from one sample in a study of long-term antiretroviral therapy in people with HIV. Survey level was the resolution at which the v3.0 immunoSEQ assay ran. Sequencing was performed with immunoSEQ multiplex PCR; in TCRdb, only in-frame clones are kept and a portion is missing. The sample has fewer than 30,000 clones; approximately 79% are singletons. The specimen comprised unsorted PBMCs, sampled 2.1 years after starting antiretroviral therapy. Receptors originate from a man in his thirties or forties with HIV.

This chain connects TRBV28 to TRBJ2-5; 10 bases map to TRBD1. Germline CDR1 MDHEN, CDR2 SYDVKM. J lost 0 bases, V lost 9 bases, and 7 bases had no gene match. The CDR3 runs 15 residues. The CDR3 DNA follows: TGTGCCAGTGGGCCGGGACAGGGGTACCAAGAGACCCAGTACTTC. Translated, it gives CASGPGQGYQETQYF.

The chain carries TRBV9 and TRBJ1-3, with D unclear. The germline V and J ends were trimmed by 0 bases and 4 bases, with 14 bases remaining between them. This CDR3 is 16 amino acids long. The germline gives CDR1 SGDLS, CDR2 YYNGEE. The CDR3 nucleotides read TGTGCCAGCAGCGTAGAGGCGGAGGCGAGAGGAAACACCATATATTTT. Protein sequence: CASSVEAEARGNTIYF.

The chain employs TRBV6-6 and TRBJ1-6; TRBD1 might be the D (6 bases). Trimming took 6 bases from V and 7 from J, leaving 13 bases between them. Germline assignment: CDR1 MNHNY and CDR2 SVGAGI (reference sequence). CDR3 length equals 14 residues. The CDR3 protein is CASRERGGNSPLHF. The CDR3, as DNA: TGTGCCAGCAGGGAGCGGGGGGGCAATTCACCCCTCCACTTT.

V and J are TRBV5-1 and TRBJ1-1, with TRBD1 matching 7 bases. This CDR3 region has 14 residues. Per germline, CDR1 SGHRS and CDR2 YFSETQ. Trimming cost V 1 base and J 5 bases; bases outside gene matches: 5. CDR3 sequence (DNA): TGCGCCAGCAGCTTGACCGACAGGGTAACTGAAGCTTTCTTT. Translated, it gives CASSLTDRVTEAFF.

The rearrangement joins TRBV6-1 to TRBJ1-6, with 10 nucleotides matching TRBD1. The CDR3 sequence is 15 residues long. The germline gives CDR1 MNHNS, CDR2 SASEGT. The J segment lost 7 bases and the V segment lost 6 bases, leaving 6 bases of the junction unmatched. The CDR3: CASRPPGQGNSPLHF. The CDR3 region has the DNA TGTGCCAGCAGACCGCCGGGACAGGGGAATTCACCCCTCCACTTT.

The rearrangement joins TRBV5-6 to TRBJ2-5; D is possibly TRBD1 (5 bases). The CDR3 length is 12 residues. Germline V lookup: CDR1 SGHDT, CDR2 YYEEEE. V lost 7 bases and J 0 bases, leaving 7 bases between the germline ends. The CDR3 sequence: CASRQNQETQYF. The CDR3 nucleotides read TGTGCCAGCCGACAGAACCAAGAGACCCAGTACTTC. Complete variable domain (other parts from reference TRBV5-6 and TRBJ2-5): DAGVTQSPTHLIKTRGQQVTLRCSPKSGHDTVSWYQQALGQGPQFIFQYYEEEERQRGNFPDRFSGHQFPNYSSELNVNALLLGDSALYLCASRQNQETQYFGPGTRLLVL.

V gene TRBV5-1 combines with J gene TRBJ2-6; 8 positions agree with TRBD1. CDR1 SGHRS and CDR2 YFSETQ come from the germline V gene. The CDR3 contains 18 residues. J lost 0 bases, V lost 7 bases, and 12 bases had no gene match. CDR3 nucleotide sequence: TGCGCCAGCGGGCTTGGACAGGGACCCTACTCTGGGGCCAACGTCCTGACTTTC. Translated, it gives CASGLGQGPYSGANVLTF.

This chain uses TRBV5-4 with TRBJ1-2; D gene uncertain. CDR1 SGHNT and CDR2 YYREEE come from the germline V gene (reference sequence). V was trimmed by 4 bases and J by 7 bases, leaving 14 bases between them. The CDR3 contains 13 residues. DNA of the CDR3: TGTGCCAGCAGCCGTCCTGCCGGCTCTGGCTACACCTTC. This sequence encodes CASSRPAGSGYTF.

V and J are TRBV30 and TRBJ1-1, with 9 bases fitting TRBD1. Trimming cost V 1 base and J 7 bases; bases outside gene matches: 1. Per the germline V gene, CDR1 is GTSNPN and CDR2 is SVGIG (reference sequence). This CDR3 has 12 residues. The CDR3 protein is CAWSDRGREAFF. As DNA, the CDR3 is TGTGCCTGGAGTGACAGGGGGCGTGAAGCTTTCTTT.

The genes are TRBV4-1 and TRBJ2-7; perhaps TRBD2 as D (5 bases). Trimming cost V 1 base and J 3 bases, with 13 bases left between them. Per germline, CDR1 MGHRA and CDR2 YSYEKL. This CDR3 has 15 amino acids. The CDR3 DNA sequence: TGCGCCAGCAGCCAAGGGGTTAGCGACCTCTACGAGCAGTACTTC. Translated, it gives CASSQGVSDLYEQYF.

Written as DNA, the CDR3 is TGTGCCAGCTCACCAGTGAGGACTAGCACCCACAATGAGCAGTTCTTC. Residues: CASSPVRTSTHNEQFF. The chain employs TRBV18 and TRBJ2-1; the match to TRBD2 covers 8 bases. The trim removed 2 bases at V and 5 bases at J, leaving 8 bases unmatched. The CDR3 is 16 residues long. The V gene's germline CDR1 is KGHSH and CDR2 LQKENI.

This clone has just one count. The chain links TRBV28 to TRBJ1-6; 8 bases line up with TRBD1. Germline V gene data show CDR1 as MDHEN and CDR2 as SYDVKM. CDR3 length equals 15 residues. V lost 5 bases to trimming and J lost 12 bases; unmatched junction nucleotides: 12. The CDR3 nucleotides are TGTGCCAGCAGTCCCGGGACAGGTATAATTGGACCCCTCCACTTT. Its protein is CASSPGTGIIGPLHF.

The J gene is TRBJ1-2, the V gene TRBV6-5; no reliable D call. Germline CDR1 MNHEY, CDR2 SVGAGI. The CDR3 is made up of 15 amino acids. The V gene lost 6 bases and the J gene lost 2 bases, with 16 bases spanning the gap. The CDR3 is CASRNLGSSNYGYTF. The CDR3 DNA sequence: TGTGCCAGCAGAAACCTGGGTAGTTCGAACTATGGCTACACCTTC.

The genes are TRBV18 and TRBJ2-7; 8 bases are a match to TRBD1. The germline V gene encodes CDR1 KGHSH and CDR2 LQKENI. This CDR3 has 12 residues. V was clipped by 3 bases and J by 6 bases; unmatched bases: 1. Written as DNA, the CDR3 is TGTGCCAGCTCACCGACAGGGGTCGAGCAGTACTTC. Translation: CASSPTGVEQYF.

The chain uses TRBV4-3 and TRBJ2-1, with TRBD2 identical over 7 bases. This CDR3 is built from 14 residues. Germline V gives CDR1 LGHNA, CDR2 YSLEER. V shed 0 bases, J shed 10 bases, and the junction held 6 bases outside the gene matches. Written as DNA, the CDR3 is TGCGCCAGCAGCCAAGATCTCGGGGGAGGGGAGCAGTTCTTC. It yields the protein CASSQDLGGGEQFF.

The chain has TRBV27 and TRBJ1-2; 10 bases are a match to TRBD1. The CDR3 is 19 amino acids. Trimming removed 2 bases from V and 2 bases from J; junction bases left unmatched: 14. In germline, CDR1 is MNHEY, CDR2 SMNVEV (reference sequence). The CDR3 DNA is TGTGCCAGCAGTTTAAGGGACAGGGGACGCTCCCCCTCAAACTATGGCTACACCTTC. This codes for CASSLRDRGRSPSNYGYTF.

As DNA, the CDR3 is TGTGCCAGCAGTCAGAAGGAGAACTATGGCTACACCTTC. Protein product: CASSQKENYGYTF. The genes are TRBV27 and TRBJ1-2; D ambiguous. CDR3 length: 13 amino acids. Trimming shortened V by 5 bases and J by 2 bases, and 9 bases separated the two germline ends. CDR1 is MNHEY, CDR2 SMNVEV, per germline (reference sequence).

J is TRBJ1-1 and V is TRBV7-8; D gene unclear. The CDR3 loop spans 15 amino acids. The germline V gene has CDR1 SGHVS and CDR2 FQNEAQ. Trimming took 5 bases from V and 4 from J, leaving 17 bases between them. CDR3 loop: CASSLGAKVSTEAFF. DNA of the CDR3: TGTGCCAGCAGCCTAGGCGCAAAAGTGAGCACTGAAGCTTTCTTT.

A single count supports this clone. As DNA, the CDR3 is TGTGCCAGTCTGGGACGGAGAAATTCACCCCTCCACTTT. It codes for CASLGRRNSPLHF. The rearrangement links TRBV28 to TRBJ1-6, with D perhaps TRBD1 (5 bases). V lost 9 bases and J 7 bases, leaving 13 bases between the germline ends. This CDR3 comprises 13 residues. Per the germline V gene, CDR1 is MDHEN and CDR2 is SYDVKM. Supplemented by reference TRBV28 and TRBJ1-6, the full variable domain reads DVKVTQSSRYLVKRTGEKVFLECVQDMDHENMFWYRQDPGLGLRLIYFSYDVKMKEKGDIPEGYSVSREKKERFSLILESASTNQTSMYLCASLGRRNSPLHFGNGTRLTVT.

The rearrangement links TRBV4-1 to TRBJ2-1, with 8 bases that match TRBD2. Germline trimming cut 1 base from V and 6 bases from J; bases unmatched to any gene: 5. Germline loops: CDR1 MGHRA, CDR2 YSYEKL. The CDR3 length is 15 residues. CDR3 amino acids: CASSQVREVPNEQFF. CDR3 nucleotides: TGCGCCAGCAGCCAAGTGCGGGAGGTTCCCAATGAGCAGTTCTTC.

This sequence joins TRBV4-2 and TRBJ2-1; D unclear. Germline V lookup: CDR1 LGHNA, CDR2 YNFKEQ. The CDR3 length is 13 residues. V was pared by 4 bases and J by 9 bases, with 13 bases between. CDR3 sequence: CASSRIESVEQFF. The CDR3 nucleotides are TGTGCCAGCAGCCGGATCGAGTCGGTTGAGCAGTTCTTC.

The chain links TRBV2 to TRBJ1-6, with D unclear. Germline V gene lookup returns CDR1 SNHLY and CDR2 FYNNEI. The V end was cut by 6 bases, the J end by 5 bases, with 8 bases between. This CDR3 spans 13 amino acids. CDR3: CASRETNNSPLHF. DNA of the CDR3: TGTGCCAGCAGGGAGACCAATAATTCACCCCTCCACTTT.

The chain recombines TRBV5-5 with TRBJ1-1, with unresolved D. V shed 2 bases and J shed 0 bases, with 14 bases lying between them. Germline V gene lookup returns CDR1 SGHKS and CDR2 YYEKEE (reference sequence). This CDR3 comprises 16 residues. CDR3 nucleotides: TGTGCCAGCAGCTTAGTCCCAGTCCTATTGAACACTGAAGCTTTCTTT. Translation gives CASSLVPVLLNTEAFF.

The chain recombines TRBV5-6 with TRBJ2-7; D might be TRBD1 (5 bases). The ends were cut back, 4 bases at V and 2 bases at J, with 16 bases in the middle. The CDR3 covers 15 residues. Germline V CDR1 and CDR2: SGHDT, YYEEEE. The CDR3 reads CASSAGHGHTYEQYF. The CDR3 region has the DNA TGTGCCAGCAGCGCCGGACACGGTCACACCTACGAGCAGTACTTC.

The CDR3, as DNA: TGTGCCAGCAGCCCCGGAGGTCTAGCGTCCTACAATGAGCAGTTCTTC. This encodes CASSPGGLASYNEQFF. This sequence joins TRBV5-4 and TRBJ2-1; weak D call: TRBD2 (6 bases). CDR1 and CDR2 (germline): SGHNT, YYREEE (reference sequence). Trimming removed 4 bases at V and 1 base at J, with 15 bases between. CDR3 size: 16 residues.

The V gene is TRBV27, the J gene TRBJ2-7; TRBD2 matches at 12 bases. After removal of 5 bases from V and 3 bases from J, the junction contained 17 bases not matched to a gene. Germline V CDR1 and CDR2: MNHEY, SMNVEV (reference sequence). The CDR3 is made up of 19 amino acids. The chain's CDR3 is CASSPLAGGQFITDYEQYF. The CDR3 DNA sequence: TGTGCCAGCAGTCCCCTAGCGGGGGGGCAGTTCATCACCGACTACGAGCAGTACTTC.

This sequence joins TRBV9 and TRBJ2-7; 10 bases line up with TRBD2. CDR3 size: 12 residues. Germline loops: CDR1 SGDLS, CDR2 YYNGEE. The ends lost 8 bases at V and 4 bases at J; junction bases unmatched: 3. The CDR3 DNA is TGTGCCAGTTCTAGCGGGGGTTACGAGCAGTACTTC. It translates to CASSSGGYEQYF.

This sequence joins TRBV25-1 and TRBJ2-3; D is possibly TRBD2 (5 bases). V dropped 10 bases and J dropped 4 bases, with 9 bases sitting between them. Germline V gene data show CDR1 as MGHDK and CDR2 as SYGVNS. This CDR3 has 11 residues. The chain's CDR3 is CATKGADTQYF. The CDR3 DNA reads as TGTGCCACCAAGGGAGCAGATACGCAGTATTTT. The variable domain in full, with the rest retrieved from reference TRBV25-1 and TRBJ2-3, is EADIYQTPRYLVIGTGKKITLECSQTMGHDKMYWYQQDPGMELHLIHYSYGVNSTEKGDLSSESTVSRIRTEHFPLTLESARPSHTSQYLCATKGADTQYFGPGTRLTVL.